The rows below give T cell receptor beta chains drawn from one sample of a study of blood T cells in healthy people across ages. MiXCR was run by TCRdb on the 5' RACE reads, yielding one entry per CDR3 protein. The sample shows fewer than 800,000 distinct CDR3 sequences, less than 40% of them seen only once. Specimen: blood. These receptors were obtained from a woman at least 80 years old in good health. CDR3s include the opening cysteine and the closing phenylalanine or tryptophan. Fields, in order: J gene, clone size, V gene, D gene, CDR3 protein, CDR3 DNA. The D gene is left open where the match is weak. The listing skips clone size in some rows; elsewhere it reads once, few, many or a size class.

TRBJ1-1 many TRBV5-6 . CASSWGNTEAFF TGTGCCAGCAGTTGGGGAAACACTGAAGCTTTCTTT
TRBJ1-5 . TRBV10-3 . CAIARDLSGNQPQHF TGTGCCATCGCCCGGGATTTGTCGGGGAATCAGCCCCAGCATTTT
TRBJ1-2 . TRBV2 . CASSESRVRINYGYTF TGTGCCAGCAGTGAATCCAGGGTGAGGATTAACTATGGCTACACCTTC
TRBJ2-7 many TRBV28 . CASMIGSLTYEQYF TGTGCCAGCATGATAGGGAGTTTGACCTACGAGCAGTACTTC
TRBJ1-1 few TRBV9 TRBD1 CASSTRPIAGTGVTEAFF TGTGCCAGCAGCACCCGACCCATAGCCGGGACAGGGGTCACTGAAGCTTTCTTT
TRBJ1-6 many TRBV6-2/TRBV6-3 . CASRSAGGRGNSPLHF TGTGCCAGCAGATCCGCCGGAGGCAGAGGGAATTCACCCCTCCACTTT
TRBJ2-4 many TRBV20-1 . CSARDYIKNIQYF TGCAGTGCTAGAGATTACATCAAAAACATTCAGTACTTC
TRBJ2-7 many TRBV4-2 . CASSQGGADTYEQYF TGTGCCAGCAGCCAAGGAGGAGCCGATACCTACGAGCAGTACTTC
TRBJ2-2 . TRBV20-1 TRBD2 CSATAGGSTGELFF TGCAGTGCTACAGCGGGGGGTTCCACCGGGGAGCTGTTTTTT
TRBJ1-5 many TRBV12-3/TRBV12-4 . CASSLQANQPQHF TGTGCCAGCAGTTTACAGGCCAATCAGCCCCAGCATTTT
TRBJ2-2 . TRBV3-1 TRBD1 CASSLRQGSHTGELFF TGTGCCAGCAGCCTTAGACAGGGGTCGCACACCGGGGAGCTGTTTTTT
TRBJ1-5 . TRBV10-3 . CAISAAVGQGQPQHF TGTGCCATCAGTGCGGCGGTAGGCCAGGGTCAGCCCCAGCATTTT
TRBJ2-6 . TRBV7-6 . CASSSKAPGANVLTF TGTGCCAGCAGTTCCAAGGCCCCTGGGGCCAACGTCCTGACTTTC
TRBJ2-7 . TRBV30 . CAWSPAAGSYNEQYF TGTGCCTGGAGCCCAGCCGCGGGTTCCTACAATGAGCAGTACTTC
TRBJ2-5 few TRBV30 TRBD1 CAWGQGRETQYF TGTGCCTGGGGACAGGGGAGAGAGACCCAGTACTTC
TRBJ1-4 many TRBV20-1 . CSAPVDTIREKLFF TGCAGTGCGCCCGTCGACACCATTCGGGAAAAACTGTTTTTT
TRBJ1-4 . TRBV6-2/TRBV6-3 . CASADPDENLFF TGTGCCAGTGCCGATCCCGATGAAAACCTGTTTTTT
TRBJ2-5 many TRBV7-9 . CASSGSGYGTQYF TGTGCCAGCAGCGGCAGTGGGTATGGGACCCAGTACTTC
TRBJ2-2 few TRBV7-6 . CASSLASGATGELFF TGTGCCAGCAGCTTGGCAAGTGGCGCTACCGGGGAGCTGTTTTTT
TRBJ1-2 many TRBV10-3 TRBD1 CAISGEPDRVDYGYTF TGTGCCATCAGCGGGGAACCAGACAGGGTCGACTATGGCTACACCTTC
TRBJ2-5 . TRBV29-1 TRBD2 CSVGAQREQYF TGCAGCGTTGGGGCCCAGCGGGAGCAGTACTTC
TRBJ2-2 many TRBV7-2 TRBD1 CASSPRDRGNTGELFF TGTGCCAGCAGCCCCCGGGACAGGGGGAACACCGGGGAGCTGTTTTTT
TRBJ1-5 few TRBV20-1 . CSVYRGANQPQHF TGCAGTGTTTACCGGGGGGCTAATCAGCCCCAGCATTTT
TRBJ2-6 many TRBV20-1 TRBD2 CSARWGGNSGANVLTF TGCAGTGCTAGGTGGGGGGGGAACTCTGGGGCCAACGTCCTGACTTTC
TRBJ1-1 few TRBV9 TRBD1 CASSVSSDRERVMNTEAFF TGTGCCAGCAGCGTATCTTCGGACAGGGAGCGAGTAATGAACACTGAAGCTTTCTTT
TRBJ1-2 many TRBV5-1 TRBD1 CASSRTGQAFNYGYTF TGCGCCAGCAGCCGGACGGGACAGGCGTTTAACTATGGCTACACCTTC
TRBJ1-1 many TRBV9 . CASSVRQDGLTEAFF TGTGCCAGCAGCGTTAGACAGGATGGGCTAACTGAAGCTTTCTTT
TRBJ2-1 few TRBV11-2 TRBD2 CASSGTSGAYNEQFF TGTGCCAGCAGCGGGACTAGCGGGGCTTACAATGAGCAGTTCTTC
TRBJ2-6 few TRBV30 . CASLGAGANVLTF TGTGCCTCTTTAGGGGCTGGGGCCAACGTCCTGACTTTC
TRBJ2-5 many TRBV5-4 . CASSSKLDKLGTQYF TGTGCCAGCAGCTCTAAATTAGACAAGTTAGGTACCCAGTACTTC
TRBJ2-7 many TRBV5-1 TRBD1 CASSLLQGVGYEQYF TGCGCCAGCAGCTTGTTACAGGGGGTTGGCTACGAGCAGTACTTC
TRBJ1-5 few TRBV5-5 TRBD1 CASSGTGIDQPQHF TGTGCCAGCAGCGGGACAGGGATCGATCAGCCCCAGCATTTT
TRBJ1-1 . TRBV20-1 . CSAREGGGLNTEAFF TGCAGTGCTAGAGAGGGTGGGGGGTTGAACACTGAAGCTTTCTTT
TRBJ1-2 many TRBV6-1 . CASSELRGDYGYTF TGTGCCAGCAGTGAGCTTCGGGGAGACTATGGCTACACCTTC
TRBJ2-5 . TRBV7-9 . CASNLLGGPSETQYF TGTGCTAGCAACTTACTCGGGGGGCCCTCAGAGACCCAGTACTTC
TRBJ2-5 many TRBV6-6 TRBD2 CASSLAGGALQETQYF TGTGCCAGCAGCCTTGCGGGGGGTGCACTACAAGAGACCCAGTACTTC
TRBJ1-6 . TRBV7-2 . CASSHPSSYNSPLHF TGTGCCAGCAGCCACCCAAGCTCCTATAATTCACCCCTCCACTTT
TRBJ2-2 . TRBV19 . CASSIEYGAANTGELFF TGTGCCAGTAGTATCGAGTATGGGGCAGCGAACACCGGGGAGCTGTTTTTT
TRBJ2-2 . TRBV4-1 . CASSQGTRDAVSWRTGELFF TGCGCCAGCAGCCAAGGGACCCGGGACGCGGTATCGTGGCGCACCGGGGAGCTGTTTTTT
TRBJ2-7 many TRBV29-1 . CSAAAGTSSFYEQYF TGCAGCGCCGCGGCCGGGACTTCCTCTTTTTACGAGCAGTACTTC
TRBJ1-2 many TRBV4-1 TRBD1 CASSRGTGGAWYGYTF TGCGCCAGCAGCCGTGGGACAGGGGGCGCATGGTATGGCTACACCTTC
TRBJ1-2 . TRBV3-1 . CASSRLVYYGYTF TGTGCCAGCAGCCGCCTGGTGTACTATGGCTACACCTTC
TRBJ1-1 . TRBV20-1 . CSARDLGTSLNTEAFF TGCAGTGCTAGAGATCTGGGGACTTCATTGAACACTGAAGCTTTCTTT
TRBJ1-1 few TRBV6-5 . CASSPLGQNTEAFF TGTGCCAGCAGCCCCCTTGGGCAGAACACTGAAGCTTTCTTT
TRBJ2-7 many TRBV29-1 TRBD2 CSVESGGTYEQYF TGCAGCGTTGAGAGCGGGGGCACCTACGAGCAGTACTTC
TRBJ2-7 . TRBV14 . CASSQTEMSEQYF TGTGCCAGCAGCCAGACTGAGATGAGCGAGCAGTACTTC
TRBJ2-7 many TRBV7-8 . CASSLIKGPPYEQYF TGTGCCAGCAGCTTAATAAAAGGTCCTCCCTACGAGCAGTACTTC
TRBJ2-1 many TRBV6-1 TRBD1 CASSERADRVYNEQFF TGTGCCAGCAGTGAAAGGGCGGACAGGGTCTACAATGAGCAGTTCTTC
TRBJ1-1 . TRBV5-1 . CASSSGVSGAEAFF TGCGCCAGCAGCTCAGGGGTGAGTGGAGCTGAAGCTTTCTTT
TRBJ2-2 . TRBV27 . CASSLSWRAGELFF TGTGCCAGCAGTTTATCTTGGCGCGCCGGGGAGCTGTTTTTT
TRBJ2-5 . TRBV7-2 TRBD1 CASSLELGQPQETQYF TGTGCCAGCAGCTTAGAGTTGGGACAGCCCCAAGAGACCCAGTACTTC
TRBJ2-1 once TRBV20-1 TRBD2 CSARARRTREYNEQFF TGCAGTGCTAGAGCTAGGAGGACTAGAGAGTACAATGAGCAGTTCTTC